This T cell receptor (beta chain) was sequenced for a study of T cell responses to AZD1222 COVID-19 vaccine. Notes on the study in general: The breadth and depth of Spike-specific TCRs increased once two AZD1222 doses had been given.

Concerning this clone itself: Its antigen is currently unknown.

The table came from immunoSEQ multiplex PCR; TCRdb's copy has only in-frame clones and leaves some out. In the table there are 130,000 to 150,000 clones, approximately 90% of which are singletons. The receptor comes from an adult in good health. The material sequenced was peripheral blood, taken on day 0 of AZD1222 vaccination.

CDR3 bases: TGTGCCACCAGCAGTCCAGGGGGAGTTGAGACCCAGTACTTC. Translated, it gives CATSSPGGVETQYF. This rearrangement joins TRBV15 to TRBJ2-5; 7 bases line up with TRBD1. Germline trimming cut 3 bases from V and 5 bases from J; bases unmatched to any gene: 6. This CDR3 spans 14 amino acids. Germline CDR1 reads LNHNV; CDR2 reads YYDKDF (reference sequence).